The next 6 T cell receptor beta chains were all read from a single sample in a study of cytomegalovirus exposure and HLA in healthy donors. Researchers ran the PCR with 60 Vbeta and 13 Jbeta primers. Using immunoSEQ multiplex PCR, the repertoire was profiled, and TCRdb retains in-frame clones only, with some absent. The sample shows around 79,000 clones, about 69% of them seen only once. The sample was PBMCs. The receptor source for this set is a woman between 40 and 55 years old in good health and CMV-seropositive.

The J gene is TRBJ2-7, the V gene TRBV7-6, with a tentative D call TRBD2 (6 bases). Per the germline V gene, CDR1 is SGHVS and CDR2 is FNYEAQ. The germline V and J ends were trimmed by 6 bases and 7 bases, with 13 bases remaining between them. The CDR3 extends over 12 amino acids. The CDR3 is CASSPTRGEQYF. The CDR3 coding sequence is TGTGCCAGCAGTCCGACTCGGGGGGAGCAGTACTTC.

V gene TRBV10-1 combines with J gene TRBJ2-3; D is ambiguous. In germline, CDR1 is WNHNN, CDR2 SYGVQD (reference sequence). The CDR3 runs to 12 residues. V lost 7 bases, J lost 6 bases, and 11 bases lay in between. The CDR3 sequence: CASTLPEDTQYF. The CDR3, as DNA: TGCGCCAGCACCTTGCCCGAGGATACGCAGTATTTT.

The gene calls are TRBV14 and TRBJ1-6; the D is unclear. The germline gives CDR1 SGHDN, CDR2 FVKESK. The V end lost 0 bases, the J end lost 9 bases, and 9 bases lay between the germline ends. The length of the CDR3 is 14 residues. For the CDR3, the DNA is TGTGCCAGCAGCCAAGATTTTTACGGTTCACCCCTCCACTTT. Translation: CASSQDFYGSPLHF.

V usage is TRBV6-1 and J usage is TRBJ2-7; no definite D call. CDR3 size: 12 residues. Trimming took 2 bases from V and 6 from J, leaving 8 bases between them. Germline V gene sequence: CDR1 MNHNS, CDR2 SASEGT. The CDR3 here is CASSELGGEQYF. CDR3 DNA: TGTGCCAGCAGTGAACTCGGTGGCGAGCAGTACTTC.

The rearrangement uses TRBV27 and TRBJ1-1; D gene uncertain. This CDR3 contains 11 residues. Germline CDR1 and CDR2: MNHEY and SMNVEV (reference sequence). Trimming took 4 bases from V and 11 from J, leaving 11 bases between them. As DNA, the CDR3 is TGTGCCAGCAGTTCGGACTCGGGGGCTTTCTTT. Its translation is CASSSDSGAFF.

The gene calls are TRBV11-3 and TRBJ2-1; 8 bases map to TRBD1. V lost 2 bases, J lost 5 bases, and 2 bases stayed unmatched. Germline values: CDR1 SGHNT, CDR2 YENEEA. The CDR3 length is 14 residues. As DNA, the CDR3 is TGTGCCAGCAGCTTAACAGGGGGACACAATGAGCAGTTCTTC. It is translated as CASSLTGGHNEQFF.